This T cell receptor beta chain was sequenced for a study of identical twins. General study points: Clonotypes of the beta chain that were abundant in cord blood carried fewer insertions (memory repertoires showed none). Cross-sectional statistics, not tracking of the same donors, supported the conclusions. Zero-insertion findings could be partly confounded by invariant cells (MAIT and iNKT cells).

One entry per CDR3 protein results from TCRdb running MiXCR on the 5' RACE reads. The sample has 1.5 million to 2 million distinct CDR3 sequences; about 30% are singletons. CDR1 is MNHEY and CDR2 is SVGAGI in the germline V gene. The CDR3 is 15 amino acids. With 5 bases removed from V and 2 bases from J, the gap between germline ends came to 13 bases. Remarks on this clonotype: Antigen unknown.

Healthy Caucasian individuals made up all the donors. V usage is TRBV6-5 and J usage is TRBJ2-4; D gene unclear. Sequenced: cord blood. The TCR originated in a newborn girl in good health. CDR3 nucleotide sequence: TGTGCCAGCAGTCCCCCAGGTGGCCCCAAAAACATTCAGTACTTC. It specifies CASSPPGGPKNIQYF.